This T cell receptor beta chain derives from a study of untreated major depressive disorder. The study, taken as a whole, reports: A comparatively small sample limits the generalizability of these findings.

Concerning this clone itself: Its target is not known.

Some clones are missing from TCRdb's copy, which holds only in-frame ones; the method was immunoSEQ multiplex PCR. The table lists tens of thousands of clones, around nine tenths of them singletons. Input material: CD4+ T cells from PBMCs. The receptor comes from a woman aged 40 to 50 in good health.

CDR3 region: CASSIGNNSPLHF. As DNA, the CDR3 is TGCGCCAGCAGCATTGGCAATAATTCACCCCTCCACTTT. This chain links TRBV5-1 with TRBJ1-6, with D hard to call. Germline CDR1 and CDR2: SGHRS and YFSETQ. This CDR3 is 13 amino acids long. V was shortened by 4 bases and J by 5 bases, with 7 bases between the two germline ends.